Following are 3 T cell receptor beta chains from one sample sequenced in a study of T cell responses to AZD1222 COVID-19 vaccine. Using immunoSEQ multiplex PCR, the repertoire was profiled, and TCRdb retains in-frame clones only, with some absent. Here the sample spans approximately 130,000 clones, over 85% being singletons. The sample in question was peripheral blood, obtained on day 0 of AZD1222 vaccination. The receptors here all came from an adult in good health.

The chain combines TRBV3-1 (or the pseudogene TRBV3-2) with TRBJ1-6; 8 bases agree with TRBD1. In germline, CDR1 is LGHDT, CDR2 YNNKEL (reference sequence). Trimming cost V 3 bases and J 7 bases; bases outside gene matches: 5. This CDR3 is built from 15 residues. CDR3 coding DNA: TGTGCCAGCAGCCAGGGAAGACAGGGGAATTCACCCCTCCACTTT. Residues: CASSQGRQGNSPLHF.

The V call is TRBV12-2, the J call TRBJ2-1; TRBD1 is the table's D call and was not checked against the DNA. TRBV12-2 is a pseudogene locus. This CDR3 has 15 amino acids. The CDR3 bases are TGTGCAAGTCGCTTGCTTAGACAGGGCCACAATGAGCAGTTCTTC. As protein: CASRLLRQGHNEQFF.

V gene TRBV7-2 combines with J gene TRBJ2-5; 9 nucleotides match TRBD2. V was pared by 5 bases and J by 5 bases, with 15 bases of the junction left unmatched. Germline V gene lookup returns CDR1 SGHTA and CDR2 FQGNSA. The CDR3 spans 17 residues. The CDR3 reads CASSTDYRGRAGETQYF. CDR3 coding DNA: TGTGCCAGCAGCACGGACTACCGCGGGAGGGCCGGGGAGACCCAGTACTTC.